These 2 T cell receptor beta chains were sequenced from one sample in a study of radiotherapy plus CTLA-4 blockade in lung cancer. TCRdb's table, derived via immunoSEQ multiplex PCR, lists solely in-frame clones and lacks some. The repertoire has more than 65,000 clones, less than 90% of them found once; the top ten carry 0.75% to 0.95%. The sample was peripheral blood, taken from a patient treated with radiotherapy plus ipilimumab. The receptors were gathered from a human donor with non-small cell lung cancer who had stable disease on radiotherapy plus ipilimumab.

The chain employs TRBV7-2 and TRBJ2-2; tentatively, D is TRBD2 (6 bases). Germline V gene sequence: CDR1 SGHTA, CDR2 FQGNSA. The CDR3 is 18 residues long. V was clipped by 1 base and J by 6 bases, with 21 bases between them. The CDR3 DNA follows: TGTGCCAGCAGCTTAGAACCCCCGGCGGGGACTTTATCCGGGGAGCTGTTTTTT. As protein: CASSLEPPAGTLSGELFF.

The J gene is TRBJ1-1, the V gene TRBV6-5; D is uncertain. Germline V gene data show CDR1 as MNHEY and CDR2 as SVGAGI. The V end was cut by 2 bases, the J end by 5 bases, with 9 bases between. This CDR3 is 13 amino acids long. The CDR3 protein is CASSYDSLTEAFF. CDR3 sequence (DNA): TGTGCCAGCAGTTACGACTCCTTAACTGAAGCTTTCTTT.